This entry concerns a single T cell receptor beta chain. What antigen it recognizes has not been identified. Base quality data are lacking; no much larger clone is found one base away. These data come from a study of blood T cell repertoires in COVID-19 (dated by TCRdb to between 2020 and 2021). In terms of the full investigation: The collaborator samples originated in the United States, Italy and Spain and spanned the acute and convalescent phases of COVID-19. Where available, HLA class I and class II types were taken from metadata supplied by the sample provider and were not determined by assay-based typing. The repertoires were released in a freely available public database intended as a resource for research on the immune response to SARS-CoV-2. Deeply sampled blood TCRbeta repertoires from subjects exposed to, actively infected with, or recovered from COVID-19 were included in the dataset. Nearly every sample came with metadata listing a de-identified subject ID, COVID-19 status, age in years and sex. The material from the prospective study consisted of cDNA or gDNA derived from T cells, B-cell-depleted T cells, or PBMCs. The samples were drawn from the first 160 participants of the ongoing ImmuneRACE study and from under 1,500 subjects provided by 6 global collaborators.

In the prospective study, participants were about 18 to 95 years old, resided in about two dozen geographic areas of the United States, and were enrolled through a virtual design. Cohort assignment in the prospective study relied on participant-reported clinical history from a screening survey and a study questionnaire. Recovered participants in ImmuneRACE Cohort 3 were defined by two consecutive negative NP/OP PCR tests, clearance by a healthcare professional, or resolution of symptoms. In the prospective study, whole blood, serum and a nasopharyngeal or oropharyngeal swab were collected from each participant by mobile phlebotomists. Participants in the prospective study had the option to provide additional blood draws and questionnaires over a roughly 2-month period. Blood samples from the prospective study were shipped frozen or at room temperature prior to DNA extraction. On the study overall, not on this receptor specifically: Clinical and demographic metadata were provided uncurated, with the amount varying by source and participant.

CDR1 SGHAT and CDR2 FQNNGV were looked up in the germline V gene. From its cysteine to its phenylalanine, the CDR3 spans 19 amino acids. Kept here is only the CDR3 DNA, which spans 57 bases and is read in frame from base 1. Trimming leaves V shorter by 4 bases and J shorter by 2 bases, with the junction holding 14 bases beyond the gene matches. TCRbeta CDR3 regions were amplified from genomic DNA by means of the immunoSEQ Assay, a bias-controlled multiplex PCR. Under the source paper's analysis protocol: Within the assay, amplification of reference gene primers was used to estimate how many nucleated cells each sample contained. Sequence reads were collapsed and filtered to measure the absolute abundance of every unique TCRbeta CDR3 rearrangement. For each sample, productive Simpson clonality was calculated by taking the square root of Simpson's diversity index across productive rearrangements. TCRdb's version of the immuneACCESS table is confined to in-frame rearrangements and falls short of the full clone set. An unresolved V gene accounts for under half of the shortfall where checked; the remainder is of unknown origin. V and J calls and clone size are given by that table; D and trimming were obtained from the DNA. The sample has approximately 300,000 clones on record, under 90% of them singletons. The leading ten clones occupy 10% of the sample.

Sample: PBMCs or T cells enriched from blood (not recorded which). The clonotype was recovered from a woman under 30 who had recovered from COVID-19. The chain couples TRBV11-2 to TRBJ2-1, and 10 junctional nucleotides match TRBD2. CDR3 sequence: CASSSGLAGEGKTYNEQFF. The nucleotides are TGTGCCAGCAGCTCTGGCCTAGCGGGAGAGGGAAAAACCTACAATGAGCAGTTCTTC.